What follows is one T cell receptor beta chain and its context. Its specific antigen is unknown. Within one base of it there is no much larger clone, and no base qualities were kept. These data belong to a study of blood T cells in healthy people across ages (dated by TCRdb to between 2014 and 2016). Concerning the study at large: Template switching captured roughly one uniquely barcoded TCR beta cDNA molecule per two T cells in model experiments. Age-related changes in TCR beta repertoire diversity were measured in the study by deep sequencing normalized with unique cDNA molecular identifiers. Four age groups were formed from the donors: young (average roughly 15 years), middle-aged (just under 40), aged (62) and long-lived (about 80). Donors of different ages were randomly distributed across sequencing lanes to avoid experimental bias. For two donors (one aged 18 to 30 and one aged 80 or older), the study analyzed two additional independent replicas of 1 million unique cDNA reads from the same blood draw. Broader findings and caveats from the paper: Because profiling used bulk unsorted PBMCs, naive and antigen-experienced compartments could not be compared conclusively. Estimates of total diversity based on one million sequenced T cells were considered lower bounds and underestimates. Because the CMV infection status of the donors was unknown, age-related changes in expanded clonotypes may potentially have been confounded. Observed TCR beta diversity per million T cells fell roughly linearly with age, and a significant reduction was already apparent by age roughly 40. A strong correlation was found between observed TCR beta diversity and the percentage of naive T cells measured by flow cytometry. Compared with the aged group, the long-lived group had more naive CD4+ T cells, fewer expanded clones and increased TCR diversity, suggesting age selection.

Donors were 40 or so systemically healthy Caucasian individuals from Russia aged roughly 6 to 90 years. Around 9.7 milliliters of peripheral blood were collected from each donor into EDTA-treated Vacutainer tubes. Ficoll-Paque density-gradient centrifugation was used to isolate PBMCs, with at least 6.5 million obtained per sample. Total RNA, at least 6 micrograms per sample, was extracted from PBMCs with Trizol reagent. For every donor, flow cytometry on a PBMC aliquot measured the percentage of naive CD45RAhigh/CD27high T cells. The CDR3 covers 18 residues, taking in both the cysteine and the phenylalanine. Just the 54-base CDR3 DNA is kept, in frame starting at base 1. CDR1 DFQATT and CDR2 SNEGSKA were looked up in the germline V gene (reference sequence). Trimming takes 0 bases off V and 4 bases off J; junction bases not matched to a gene: 10. Libraries came from 5' RACE. The sequencing machine was an Illumina HiSeq 2500. The second PCR ran for about 6 to 12 cycles and used a J-beta primer mix along with a sample-barcoded 5' primer. A unique molecular identifier was introduced onto each TCR beta cDNA molecule by a template-switch 5' adaptor carrying 12 random nucleotides. Each sample yielded at least 2.5 million CDR3-containing paired-end reads. First-strand cDNA synthesis was performed from all RNA using the Mint cDNA synthesis kit, with priming by a TRBC-specific oligonucleotide. All cDNA was treated with uracil-DNA glycosylase and then went through a first 18-cycle PCR with the universal primers M1SS and BC2_uni_R. Processing in the source paper ran as follows. For normalization, 1 million high-quality reads were randomly selected from each sample, with every read carrying a distinct molecular identifier. Reads with shared molecular identifiers were discarded instead of being binned into consensus sequences. MiTCR, run with a Q25 quality threshold and the strictest error-elimination algorithm, handled CDR3 identification, clonotype clustering and error correction. A nonparametric unseen species model with Euler transformation was used to estimate lower-bound total TCR beta diversity. Through fastp at Q25 and MiXCR, TCRdb rebuilt clones from the public reads, retaining in-frame beta chains. Rows are unified per CDR3 protein, each entry keeping the most common DNA and genes. None of the V and J calls come from the authors' own analysis; TCRdb made them. This sample comprises about 670,000 distinct CDR3 sequences, over 40% of them detected only once. Together, the top ten hold roughly 12% of the sample.

Sequencing was done on a sample of blood. This receptor was identified in a woman older than 75 in good health. The chain employs TRBV20-1 and TRBJ1-6, with 9 bases aligning to TRBD1. CDR3 loop: CSARDLAGTGPYNSPLHF. The DNA sequence follows: TGCAGTGCTAGAGATCTGGCCGGGACAGGGCCATATAATTCACCCCTCCACTTT.